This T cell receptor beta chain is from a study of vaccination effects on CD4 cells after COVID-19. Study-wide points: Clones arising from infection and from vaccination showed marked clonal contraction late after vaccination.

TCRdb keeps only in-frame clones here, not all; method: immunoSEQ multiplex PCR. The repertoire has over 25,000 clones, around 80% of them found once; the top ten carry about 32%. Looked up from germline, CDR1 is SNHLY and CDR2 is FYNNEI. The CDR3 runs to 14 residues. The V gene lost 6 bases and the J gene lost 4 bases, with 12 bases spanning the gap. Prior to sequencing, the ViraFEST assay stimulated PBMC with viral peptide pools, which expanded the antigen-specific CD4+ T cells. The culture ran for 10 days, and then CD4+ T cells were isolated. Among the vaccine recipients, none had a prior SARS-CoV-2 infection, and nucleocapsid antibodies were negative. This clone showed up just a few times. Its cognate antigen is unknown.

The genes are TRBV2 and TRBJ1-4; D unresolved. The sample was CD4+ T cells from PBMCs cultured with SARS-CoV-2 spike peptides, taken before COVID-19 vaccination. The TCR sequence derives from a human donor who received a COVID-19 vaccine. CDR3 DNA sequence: TGTGCCAGCAGGCCTGGAGGGCTTAATGAAAAACTGTTTTTT. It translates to CASRPGGLNEKLFF.